Below are 15 T cell receptor beta chains sequenced from a single sample in a study of T cells in localized non-small cell lung cancer. Assay: immunoSEQ multiplex PCR; the TCRdb copy retains only in-frame clones and omits some. Of roughly 27,000 clones in the sample, approximately 90% are singletons; the top ten hold about 28%. The source material was peripheral blood, sampled before any cancer treatment. The receptors shown here come from a female donor older than 55 with stage I lung adenocarcinoma.

The gene calls are TRBV7-8 and TRBJ2-7, with D perhaps matching TRBD1 (6 bases). Germline loops: CDR1 SGHVS, CDR2 FQNEAQ. Trimming pared 4 bases from V and 1 base from J, leaving 8 bases between. The CDR3 is 13 amino acids. Written as DNA, the CDR3 is TGTGCCAGCAGCTCAGGGGTATCCTACGAGCAGTACTTC. It translates to CASSSGVSYEQYF.

V usage is TRBV4-1 and J usage is TRBJ2-3, with TRBD2 identical over 11 bases. Trimming took 4 bases from V and 6 from J; bases not matched to a gene: 3. The CDR3 has 14 amino acids. Germline V gene lookup returns CDR1 MGHRA and CDR2 YSYEKL. CDR3 region: CASSRLAGSDTQYF. The CDR3 nucleotides read TGCGCCAGCAGCCGACTAGCGGGGTCGGATACGCAGTATTTT.

V and J are TRBV28 and TRBJ1-2; D possibly corresponds to TRBD1 (5 bases). The germline V gene encodes CDR1 MDHEN and CDR2 SYDVKM. This CDR3 region has 13 residues. V was clipped by 7 bases and J by 7 bases, with 16 bases between them. The CDR3 reads CASTPVRVFGYTF. CDR3 sequence (DNA): TGTGCCAGCACTCCAGTCAGGGTGTTTGGCTACACCTTC.

The genes are TRBV18 and TRBJ2-1, with 8 bases aligning to TRBD1. The germline gives CDR1 KGHSH, CDR2 LQKENI. The V gene end was trimmed by 11 bases and the J gene end by 9 bases; junction bases not matched to a gene: 9. The CDR3 loop spans 12 amino acids. Written as DNA, the CDR3 is TGTGCCGGGACAGGCGGATATGGTGAGCAGTTCTTC. As protein: CAGTGGYGEQFF.

V usage is TRBV5-3 and J usage is TRBJ1-2, with 8 bases that match TRBD1. TRBV5-3 falls under the ORF class, with uncertain function. V shed 4 bases, J shed 4 bases, and the junction held 9 bases outside the gene matches. This CDR3 contains 15 residues. The CDR3 protein is CARSRTGQGSYGYTF. As DNA, the CDR3 is TGTGCCAGAAGCCGTACCGGACAGGGCTCCTATGGCTACACCTTC.

The chain recombines TRBV29-1 with TRBJ2-1; 8 bases fit TRBD1. V lost 7 bases to trimming and J lost 4 bases; unmatched junction nucleotides: 9. CDR1 SQVTM and CDR2 ANQGSEA come from the germline V gene. The CDR3 length is 14 residues. Here the CDR3 DNA reads TGCAGCGCGGCGGGACAGGCTGATTACAATGAGCAGTTCTTC. Its protein is CSAAGQADYNEQFF.

The chain carries TRBV5-1 and TRBJ1-2, with D perhaps TRBD1 (6 bases). Germline CDR1 and CDR2: SGHRS and YFSETQ. This CDR3 contains 14 residues. V shed 0 bases and J shed 7 bases, with 13 bases lying between them. The CDR3 bases are TGCGCCAGCAGCTTGGGTTACAGGGAATCTGGCTACACCTTC. Translation: CASSLGYRESGYTF.

V gene TRBV28 combines with J gene TRBJ1-4, with D possibly matching TRBD1 (5 bases). V was cut by 2 bases and J by 5 bases, with 12 bases left in between. The germline V gene encodes CDR1 MDHEN and CDR2 SYDVKM. The CDR3 sequence is 15 residues long. This CDR3 reads CASSLMARGNEKLFF. The CDR3 DNA sequence: TGTGCCAGCAGTTTAATGGCGAGGGGAAATGAAAAACTGTTTTTT.

The chain links TRBV2 to TRBJ2-5; tentatively, D is TRBD1 (6 bases). CDR3 size: 14 residues. Germline CDR1 reads SNHLY; CDR2 reads FYNNEI. The V end was cut by 5 bases, the J end by 5 bases, with 15 bases between. The DNA for the CDR3 is TGTGCCAGCAGTCCCCAGGGGCAAGGCGAGACCCAGTACTTC. Translated: CASSPQGQGETQYF. Supplemented by reference TRBV2 and TRBJ2-5, the full variable domain reads EPEVTQTPSHQVTQMGQEVILRCVPISNHLYFYWYRQILGQKVEFLVSFYNNEISEKSEIFDDQFSVERPDGSNFTLKIRSTKLEDSAMYFCASSPQGQGETQYFGPGTRLLVL.

The chain links TRBV6-7 to TRBJ1-4, with D possibly TRBD1 on 5 matching bases. Being an ORF, TRBV6-7 has a function that is uncertain. This CDR3 region has 12 residues. CDR3 coding DNA: TGTGCGCCGACCAGGGCGGTTGAAAAACTGTTTTTT. This codes for CAPTRAVEKLFF.

This sequence joins TRBV7-9 and TRBJ2-1; TRBD2 matches 9 bases. V shed 5 bases, J shed 7 bases, and the junction held 12 bases outside the gene matches. CDR1 is SEHNR, CDR2 FQNEAQ, per germline (reference sequence). The CDR3 is made up of 16 amino acids. CDR3 nucleotides: TGTGCCAGCAGCCTCTCCCTAGCGGGGAGTACGAATGAGCAGTTCTTC. Protein: CASSLSLAGSTNEQFF.

The chain has TRBV4-1 and TRBJ1-2, with 9 positions matching TRBD1. Germline trimming cut 6 bases from V and 0 bases from J; bases unmatched to any gene: 5. Germline lookup yields CDR1 MGHRA and CDR2 YSYEKL. The CDR3 has 15 residues. CDR3 sequence: CASSRDREANYGYTF. Written as DNA, the CDR3 is TGCGCCAGCAGTCGGGACAGGGAAGCTAACTATGGCTACACCTTC.

CDR3 DNA sequence: TGCGCCAGCAGCTTTGATACAGGGCTAAACATTCAGTACTTC. It is translated as CASSFDTGLNIQYF. The chain has TRBV5-1 and TRBJ2-4; TRBD1 is a possible D gene (6 bases). The CDR3 is made up of 14 amino acids. Germline lookup yields CDR1 SGHRS and CDR2 YFSETQ. Trimming pared 2 bases from V and 6 bases from J, leaving 12 bases between.

J is TRBJ2-5 and V is TRBV6-1; D is possibly TRBD1 or TRBD2 (6 bases each). This CDR3 region has 12 residues. The germline CDR1 and CDR2 sequences are MNHNS and SASEGT. Trimming took off 5 bases at V and 5 bases at J, with 9 bases between the two ends. CDR3 in DNA: TGTGCCAGCAGTAGGGGGGCGGAGACCCAGTACTTC. Translation: CASSRGAETQYF.

CDR3 DNA: TGTGCCAGCAGCTCCTACAGGGGTACCTACGAGCAGTACTTC. As protein: CASSSYRGTYEQYF. The V and J genes are TRBV7-9 and TRBJ2-7; TRBD1 agrees at 7 bases. The CDR3 is 14 amino acids. Germline V gene lookup returns CDR1 SEHNR and CDR2 FQNEAQ (reference sequence). V lost 4 bases to trimming and J lost 2 bases; unmatched junction nucleotides: 5.